A single sample gave rise to the 9 T cell receptor beta chains below, sequenced in a study of cytomegalovirus exposure and HLA in healthy donors. The PCR was carried out with 60 Vbeta primers and 13 Jbeta primers. Only in-frame clones appear in the TCRdb table, and some are missing; sequencing was by immunoSEQ multiplex PCR. The data hold 95,000 to 120,000 clones, with roughly 70% observed a single time. Sequenced material: PBMCs. These TCRs come from a woman in her 40s in good health and CMV-seropositive.

V and J are TRBV18 and TRBJ2-7; possible D gene TRBD1, 5 bases. Trimming took 3 bases from V and 2 from J, leaving 11 bases between them. The germline V gene has CDR1 KGHSH and CDR2 LQKENI. This CDR3 comprises 14 residues. The CDR3 spells CASSPRDRAYEQYF. The CDR3 DNA sequence: TGTGCCAGCTCACCTCGCGACAGAGCCTACGAGCAGTACTTC.

This sequence joins TRBV6-1 and TRBJ1-1; D is uncertain. This CDR3 spans 13 amino acids. The V end was cut by 8 bases, the J end by 3 bases, with 13 bases between. CDR1 MNHNS and CDR2 SASEGT come from the germline V gene. CDR3 in DNA: TGTGCCAGCGGACGGGGAGAGGACACTGAAGCTTTCTTT. Protein sequence: CASGRGEDTEAFF.

This chain uses TRBV27 with TRBJ1-5; TRBD1 matches 7 bases. Germline V gives CDR1 MNHEY, CDR2 SMNVEV (reference sequence). The J segment lost 7 bases and the V segment lost 1 base, leaving 4 bases of the junction unmatched. The CDR3 has 14 amino acids. The CDR3 region is CASSLLGGGQPQHF. The CDR3 nucleotides read TGTGCCAGCAGTTTATTAGGGGGCGGACAGCCCCAGCATTTT.

The chain links TRBV15 to TRBJ2-7; D possibly corresponds to TRBD2 (7 bases). This CDR3 is built from 16 residues. Germline CDR1 LNHNV, CDR2 YYDKDF (reference sequence). V lost 1 base to trimming and J lost 4 bases, with 17 bases between them. The CDR3 region has the DNA TGTGCCACCAGCAGAGGGGTAGGGGCGGGGGCTTACGAGCAGTACTTC. This codes for CATSRGVGAGAYEQYF.

The CDR3 DNA reads TGTGCCAGTAGTACCGGGACAATCGGCTACACCTTC. Translating it yields CASSTGTIGYTF. The chain couples TRBV19 to TRBJ1-2; D is possibly TRBD1 (6 bases). V was pared by 4 bases and J by 8 bases, with 11 bases between. Germline CDR1 reads LNHDA; CDR2 reads SQIVND (reference sequence). CDR3 length equals 12 residues.

The chain couples TRBV11-3 to TRBJ1-2, with 9 bases aligning to TRBD1. This CDR3 spans 17 amino acids. Per germline, CDR1 SGHNT and CDR2 YENEEA. Germline trimming cut 7 bases from V and 7 bases from J; bases unmatched to any gene: 19. The CDR3 protein is CASTSPPDRGYIRGYTF. CDR3 in DNA: TGTGCCAGCACCTCCCCCCCCGACAGGGGGTATATACGTGGCTACACCTTC.

V gene TRBV7-2 combines with J gene TRBJ2-1; D gene ambiguous. Germline V gene lookup returns CDR1 SGHTA and CDR2 FQGNSA. Trimming removed 7 bases from V and 7 bases from J, with 17 bases in between. The CDR3 length is 14 residues. The CDR3 protein is CASTPQVAQNEQFF. The CDR3 region has the DNA TGTGCCAGCACCCCCCAAGTGGCTCAGAATGAGCAGTTCTTC.

The chain combines TRBV13 with TRBJ2-5; TRBD1 might be the D (5 bases). CDR1 and CDR2 (germline): PRHDT, FYEKMQ (reference sequence). CDR3 length equals 14 residues. Trimming took 4 bases from V and 1 from J, leaving 10 bases between them. Written as DNA, the CDR3 is TGTGCCAGCAGCTCTTTGACAGCCCAAGAGACCCAGTACTTC. It specifies CASSSLTAQETQYF.

V and J are TRBV25-1 and TRBJ2-2; D unresolved. Germline V CDR1 and CDR2: MGHDK, SYGVNS. The CDR3 is 12 residues long. V lost 6 bases and J 6 bases, leaving 8 bases between the germline ends. CDR3 DNA sequence: TGTGCCAGCAGATCACTCGCCGGGGAGCTGTTTTTT. Translated, it gives CASRSLAGELFF.